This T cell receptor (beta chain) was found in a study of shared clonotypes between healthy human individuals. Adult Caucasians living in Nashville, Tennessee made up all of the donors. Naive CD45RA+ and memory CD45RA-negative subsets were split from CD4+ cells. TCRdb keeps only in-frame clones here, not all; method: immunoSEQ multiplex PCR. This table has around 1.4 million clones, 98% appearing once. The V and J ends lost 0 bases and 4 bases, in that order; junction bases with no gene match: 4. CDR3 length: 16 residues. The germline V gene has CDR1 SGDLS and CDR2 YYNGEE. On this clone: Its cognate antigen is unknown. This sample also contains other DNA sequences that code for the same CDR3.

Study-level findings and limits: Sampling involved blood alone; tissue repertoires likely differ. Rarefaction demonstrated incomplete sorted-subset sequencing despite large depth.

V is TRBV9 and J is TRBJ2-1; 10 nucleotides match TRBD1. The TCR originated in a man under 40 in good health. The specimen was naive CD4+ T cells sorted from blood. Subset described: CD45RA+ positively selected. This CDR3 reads CASSVVGTGAYNEQFF. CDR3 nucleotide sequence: TGTGCCAGCAGCGTAGTCGGGACAGGGGCATACAATGAGCAGTTCTTC.